This note documents a single T cell receptor beta chain sequence. Seattle participants joined during active infection and were tracked over time. This record belongs to a study of blood T cell repertoires in COVID-19. Study summary: Sources were T cells, B-cell-depleted T cells, or PBMCs; the material itself was cDNA or gDNA.

J lost 2 bases, V lost 1 base, and 2 bases had no gene match. This CDR3 region has 17 residues. Germline V CDR1 and CDR2: SGHNT, YENEEA. Methods used by the authors: Using reference gene primer amplification, nucleated cell counts were estimated. Sequencing used immunoSEQ multiplex PCR; TCRdb keeps in-frame clones, though not all of them. That table is the source of V, J and clone size, and D and trimming were worked out from the DNA. Of 450,000 or so clones detected, approximately 90% appear once; the ten largest clones hold roughly 0.78%. This rearrangement joins TRBV11-3 to TRBJ2-1, with TRBD2 identical over 13 bases. The sequencing input was peripheral blood. This TCR was recovered from a man aged 18-30 years with COVID-19, enrolled during active disease. CDR3 sequence: CASSLGTSGGPYNEQFF. The CDR3 DNA is TGTGCCAGCAGCTTAGGGACTAGCGGGGGTCCCTACAATGAGCAGTTCTTC.